This T cell receptor (beta chain) was found in a study of beta chain features in type 1 diabetes. Sequenced material consisted of expressed TCRB transcripts (all of the isolated RNA was reverse transcribed). Data came from immunoSEQ multiplex PCR; TCRdb stores just in-frame clones and leaves some out. The sample lists nearly 350,000 clones, roughly 9% seen once, with over 0.95% in the top ten. General study points: At VDJ recombination sites, type 1 diabetes patients had fewer insertions and more deleted nucleotides. Still unanswered here is whether HLA type influences TCRB rearrangement. In the patient group, naive, central memory and Treg TCRB repertoires seemed more alike than in the healthy donor group. Moderate but significant shortening of TCRB CDR3s was recorded in all four CD4+ subsets from Type 1 diabetes patients.

Over 95% purity was reached by all sorted populations. In this sample, this clone turned up a few times. What it binds is not known. The same CDR3 also results from other DNA sequences found in this sample. The CDR3 sequence is 15 residues long. The trim removed 3 bases at V and 2 bases at J, leaving 1 base unmatched. Germline V gene data show CDR1 as SGHTA and CDR2 as FQGNSA. V is TRBV7-2 and J is TRBJ2-6; 7 bases are shared with TRBD1. The sequencing sample was made of central memory CD4+ T cells from blood. This TCR came from a man under 40 with type 1 diabetes. CDR3 nucleotides: TGTGCCAGCAGCTTCCAGGGGGCTGGGGCCAACGTCCTGACTTTC. It codes for CASSFQGAGANVLTF.